The clone carrying this T cell receptor beta chain was counted many times. Its target is unknown. This record belongs to a study of spatial heterogeneity in lung cancer. As for time point: sample taken at primary tumor resection. From tumor, nontumor lung or frozen PBMC, whole RNA was taken unsorted for sequencing. All TCR cDNA molecules were individually tagged with a unique molecular identifier. TCRdb reprocessed the 5' RACE reads with MiXCR, giving one entry per CDR3 protein. Of more than 7,500 distinct CDR3 sequences in the sample, 2.5% to 3.5% were seen once. Unmatched junction bases numbered 3, after V lost 0 bases and J lost 4 bases. Germline CDR1 reads SGHRS; CDR2 reads YFSETQ. The CDR3 covers 15 residues. Findings and caveats of the study: One measure, the expanded intratumoral alpha and beta TCR count, tracked tumor mutation counts.

V and J are TRBV5-1 and TRBJ1-2; 10 bases are a match to TRBD1. Sequenced material: lung tumor tissue, taken at surgery. This clonotype was obtained from a male donor with early-stage non-small cell lung cancer. CDR3 region: CASSLDGQGGYGYTF. Written as DNA, the CDR3 is TGCGCCAGCAGCTTGGATGGACAGGGGGGCTATGGCTACACCTTC.